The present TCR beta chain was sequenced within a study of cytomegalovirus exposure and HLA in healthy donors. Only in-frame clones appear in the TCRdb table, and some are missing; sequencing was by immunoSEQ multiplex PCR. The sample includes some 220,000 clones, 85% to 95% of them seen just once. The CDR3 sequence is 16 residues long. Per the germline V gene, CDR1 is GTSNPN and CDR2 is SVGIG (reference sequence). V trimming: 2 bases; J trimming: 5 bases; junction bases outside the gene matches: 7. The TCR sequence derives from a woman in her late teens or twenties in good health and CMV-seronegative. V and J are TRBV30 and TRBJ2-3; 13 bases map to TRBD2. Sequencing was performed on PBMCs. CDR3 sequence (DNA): TGTGCCTGGAGTTTACTAGCGGGAGGGCCTGAAGATACGCAGTATTTT. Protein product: CAWSLLAGGPEDTQYF.